The 30 T cell receptor beta chains below come from one sample, sequenced in a study of monozygotic twins with inflammatory bowel disease. One entry per CDR3 protein, without DNA, is what TCRdb gives after re-calling the 5' RACE reads. Listed are 300,000 to 400,000 distinct CDR3 sequences; roughly 2.6% falls within the top ten. What was sequenced was blood. The source of these receptors is a human donor with ulcerative colitis or Crohn's disease, or a healthy co-twin of an affected twin (not recorded which).

The V and J genes are TRBV10-3 and TRBJ2-7. Germline CDR1 ENHRY, CDR2 SYGVKD. The CDR3 is 11 amino acids. CDR3: CAISARHEQYF.

The chain links TRBV20-1 to TRBJ1-5; TCRdb outputs TRBD1, but without DNA this stays unchecked. Germline CDR1 DFQATT, CDR2 SNEGSKA (reference sequence). The CDR3 has 13 residues. The CDR3 reads CSAGGTYNQPQHF.

CDR3 residues: CASSQGLAVTYEQYF. This sequence joins TRBV4-2 and TRBJ2-7; TCRdb designates TRBD2, a call that cannot be tested without DNA. The CDR3 loop spans 15 amino acids. CDR1 and CDR2 from the germline V gene are LGHNA and YNFKEQ.

This sequence joins TRBV19 and TRBJ1-5. The germline CDR1 and CDR2 sequences are LNHDA and SQIVND (reference sequence). This CDR3 region has 15 residues. Here the CDR3 reads CASRTTARNNQPQHF.

The CDR3 sequence is CSVSMTAYEQYF. The gene calls are TRBV29-1 and TRBJ2-7. CDR3 length equals 12 residues. Germline-derived CDR1 and CDR2 are SQVTM and ANQGSEA.

The CDR3 protein is CASRGGAGETQYF. This sequence joins TRBV6-2 or TRBV6-3 and TRBJ2-5; TCRdb calls TRBD1, which cannot be checked without DNA. The CDR3 sequence is 13 residues long. The germline gives CDR1 MNHEY, CDR2 SVGEGT.

The chain uses TRBV20-1 and TRBJ1-5; the D call of TRBD1 rests on TCRdb alone, since no DNA is present to check it. Germline V lookup: CDR1 DFQATT, CDR2 SNEGSKA (reference sequence). The CDR3 loop spans 14 amino acids. The CDR3 sequence: CSAGAGGRNQPQHF.

The V call is TRBV7-2, the J call TRBJ2-4; the TRBD2 assignment by TCRdb is unverifiable without DNA. This CDR3 comprises 15 residues. Germline CDR1 and CDR2: SGHTA and FQGNSA. The CDR3 here is CASTSNQGLANMQYF.

V usage is TRBV5-1 and J usage is TRBJ2-2; without DNA, the TCRdb call of TRBD1 cannot be checked. In germline, CDR1 is SGHRS, CDR2 YFSETQ. CDR3 size: 17 residues. CDR3 loop: CASSMRGQTANTGELFF.

V usage is TRBV5-1 and J usage is TRBJ2-1; TCRdb's assignment of TRBD1 cannot be checked, as there is no DNA. Germline V gene lookup returns CDR1 SGHRS and CDR2 YFSETQ. This CDR3 contains 16 residues. CDR3 residues: CASSWQGALASDEQFF.

The chain employs TRBV6-1 and TRBJ2-1; TCRdb picks TRBD1, but there is no DNA to check that call. In germline, CDR1 is MNHNS, CDR2 SASEGT. The length of the CDR3 is 16 residues. The CDR3 sequence is CASRRLRGSERGEQFF.

The chain recombines TRBV7-9 with TRBJ2-2; no DNA is available, so the TRBD1 call from TCRdb remains unchecked. Germline CDR1 SEHNR, CDR2 FQNEAQ (reference sequence). CDR3 length equals 16 residues. CDR3 region: CASSPGQGAYTGELFF.

This chain links TRBV11-2 with TRBJ2-1; TCRdb's D call, TRBD1, is unchecked because there is no DNA. The CDR3 spans 17 residues. Per germline, CDR1 SGHAT and CDR2 FQNNGV. CDR3 region: CASSLVRGGTSYNEQFF.

CDR3 residues: CASSLRPEQFF. The chain links TRBV5-5 to TRBJ2-1. The CDR3 is made up of 11 amino acids. Germline-derived CDR1 and CDR2 are SGHKS and YYEKEE (reference sequence).

The CDR3 sequence: CSASDARPYGYTF. This chain links TRBV20-1 with TRBJ1-2. The CDR3 totals 13 residues. The V gene's germline CDR1 is DFQATT and CDR2 SNEGSKA (reference sequence).

The chain has TRBV6-2 or TRBV6-3 and TRBJ2-2; TCRdb names TRBD1, which stays unverified in the absence of DNA. The CDR3 consists of 15 residues. The germline CDR1 and CDR2 sequences are MNHEY and SVGEGT. CDR3 region: CASSAGQGAYGELFF.

This chain links TRBV7-2 with TRBJ2-5; TCRdb gives TRBD1 as the D gene, but with no DNA this cannot be confirmed. Germline CDR1 SGHTA, CDR2 FQGNSA. The CDR3 extends over 12 amino acids. This CDR3 is CASSTGSTTQYF.

The genes are TRBV7-2 and TRBJ2-7; the D call from TCRdb, TRBD1, cannot be confirmed without DNA. The CDR3 spans 15 residues. Germline CDR1 reads SGHTA; CDR2 reads FQGNSA. The CDR3 region is CASSSTVGHSYEQYF.

The V call is TRBV9, the J call TRBJ2-7; TCRdb indicates TRBD1, and absent DNA this call remains unverified. The CDR3 consists of 15 residues. CDR1 is SGDLS and CDR2 is YYNGEE in the germline V gene. CDR3 loop: CASSALPQGAYERYF.

The V gene is TRBV4-1, the J gene TRBJ2-5; no DNA is available, so the TRBD1 call from TCRdb remains unchecked. CDR3 length: 15 residues. From germline, CDR1 is MGHRA and CDR2 YSYEKL. CDR3 loop: CASSQERAGAETQYF.

The chain employs TRBV7-9 and TRBJ2-2; TCRdb proposes TRBD1, but this gene call is untestable without DNA. Germline lookup yields CDR1 SEHNR and CDR2 FQNEAQ (reference sequence). CDR3 length equals 17 residues. The CDR3 here is CASSLHPDRGTSGELFF.

V is TRBV20-1 and J is TRBJ2-5. The CDR3 is 13 amino acids. Germline CDR1 DFQATT, CDR2 SNEGSKA (reference sequence). This chain's CDR3 is CSATSTNQETQYF.

The CDR3 here is CASSPSQGQADTQYF. The chain carries TRBV18 and TRBJ2-3; TCRdb names TRBD1, which stays unverified in the absence of DNA. The germline CDR1 and CDR2 sequences are KGHSH and LQKENI. The CDR3 sequence is 15 residues long.

The rearrangement joins TRBV12-3 or TRBV12-4 to TRBJ2-1; no DNA is available, so the TRBD2 call from TCRdb remains unchecked. The CDR3 is made up of 15 amino acids. The CDR3 here is CASSFHSGGRNEQFF.

The chain has TRBV3-1 and TRBJ2-6. The CDR3 is made up of 17 amino acids. Germline lookup yields CDR1 LGHDT and CDR2 YNNKEL (reference sequence). The CDR3 is CASSLALLSSGANVLTF.

V is TRBV20-1 and J is TRBJ1-2. Per germline, CDR1 DFQATT and CDR2 SNEGSKA (reference sequence). There are 13 residues in the CDR3. The CDR3 here is CSATSGGYYGYTF.

V gene TRBV5-1 combines with J gene TRBJ1-6; TCRdb designates TRBD1, a call that cannot be tested without DNA. CDR1 and CDR2 from the germline V gene are SGHRS and YFSETQ. This CDR3 region has 16 residues. The CDR3 loop reads CASSSSGRSYNSPLHF.

The gene calls are TRBV4-3 and TRBJ2-7; TCRdb picks TRBD1, but there is no DNA to check that call. Germline lookup yields CDR1 LGHNA and CDR2 YSLEER. The CDR3 runs to 14 residues. CDR3: CASSQGRGPNEQYF.

The rearrangement uses TRBV12-3 or TRBV12-4 and TRBJ2-5; no DNA is available, so the TRBD1 call from TCRdb remains unchecked. CDR3 size: 14 residues. The CDR3 region is CASSPWGGGETQYF.

The chain uses TRBV12-3 or TRBV12-4 and TRBJ2-4. The CDR3 consists of 14 residues. CDR3 sequence: CASSYFLMQNIQYF.